This TCR beta chain appears in the sequencing data of a study of T cells in Graves' hyperthyroidism and ophthalmopathy. Study-wide points: Separation of ophthalmopathy from stable hyperthyroidism was achieved by a 13 V-J model.

Germline CDR1 reads SGHRS; CDR2 reads YFSETQ. The CDR3 loop spans 12 amino acids. Deletions cut 2 bases from V and 5 bases from J, with 4 bases between. RNA transcripts yielded amplified TCR beta CDR3 regions. Using the HTBI primer set, a first-round RT-PCR was run on the TCR CDR3. TCRdb recomputed calls from the multiplex PCR reads with MiXCR, one row per CDR3 protein. The top ten hold roughly 16% of the sample, which has a few hundred thousand distinct CDR3 sequences, 15% to 20% seen once. The sample holds a few counts of this clonotype. The antigen remains unidentified. This sequence joins TRBV5-1 and TRBJ2-2; D uncertain. The clonotype originates from a middle-aged woman with Graves' ophthalmopathy. Sequencing was carried out using blood. The CDR3 coding sequence is TGCGCCAGCAGCTTTGAGACCGGGGAGCTGTTTTTT. Its translation is CASSFETGELFF.